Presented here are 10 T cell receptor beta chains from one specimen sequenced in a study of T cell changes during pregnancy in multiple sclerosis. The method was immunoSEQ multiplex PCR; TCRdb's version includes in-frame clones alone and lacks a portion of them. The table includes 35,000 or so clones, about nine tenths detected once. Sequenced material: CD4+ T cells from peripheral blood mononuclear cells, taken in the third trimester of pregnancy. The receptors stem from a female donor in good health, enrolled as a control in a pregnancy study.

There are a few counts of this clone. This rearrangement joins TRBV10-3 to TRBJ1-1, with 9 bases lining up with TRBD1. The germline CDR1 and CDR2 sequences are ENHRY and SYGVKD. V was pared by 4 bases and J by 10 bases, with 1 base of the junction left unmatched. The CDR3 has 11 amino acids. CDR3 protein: CAISGGQGAFF. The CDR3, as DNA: TGTGCCATCAGTGGGGGACAGGGAGCTTTCTTT.

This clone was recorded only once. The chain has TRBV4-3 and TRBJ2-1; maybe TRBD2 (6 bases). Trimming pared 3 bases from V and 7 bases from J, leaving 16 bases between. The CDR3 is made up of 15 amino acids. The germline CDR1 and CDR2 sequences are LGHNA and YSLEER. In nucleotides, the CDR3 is TGCGCCAGCAGCCAGCAGGGACTTCTTTGGAATGAGCAGTTCTTC. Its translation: CASSQQGLLWNEQFF.

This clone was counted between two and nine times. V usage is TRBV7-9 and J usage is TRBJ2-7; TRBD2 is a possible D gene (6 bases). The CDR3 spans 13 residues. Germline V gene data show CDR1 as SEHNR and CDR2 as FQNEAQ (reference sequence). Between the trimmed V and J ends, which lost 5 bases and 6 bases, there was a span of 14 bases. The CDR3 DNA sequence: TGTGCCAGCAGCCAAATGACCGGGAGCGAGCAGTACTTC. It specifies CASSQMTGSEQYF. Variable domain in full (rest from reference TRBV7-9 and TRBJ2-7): DTGVSQNPRHKITKRGQNVTFRCDPISEHNRLYWYRQTLGQGPEFLTYFQNEAQLEKSRLLSDRFSAERPKGSFSTLEIQRTEQGDSAMYLCASSQMTGSEQYFGPGTRLTVT.

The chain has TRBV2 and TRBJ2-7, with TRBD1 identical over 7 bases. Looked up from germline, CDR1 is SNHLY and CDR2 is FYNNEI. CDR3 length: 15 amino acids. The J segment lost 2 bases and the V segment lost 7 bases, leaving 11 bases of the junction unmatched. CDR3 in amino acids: CASMPFWTGAYEQYF. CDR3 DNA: TGTGCCAGCATGCCGTTTTGGACAGGTGCCTACGAGCAGTACTTC.

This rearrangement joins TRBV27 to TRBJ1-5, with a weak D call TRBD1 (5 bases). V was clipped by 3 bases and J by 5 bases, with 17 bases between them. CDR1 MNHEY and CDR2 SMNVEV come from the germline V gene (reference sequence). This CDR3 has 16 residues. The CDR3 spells CASSFFFRGSDQPQHF. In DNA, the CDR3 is TGTGCCAGCAGTTTCTTTTTTCGGGGGTCCGATCAGCCCCAGCATTTT.

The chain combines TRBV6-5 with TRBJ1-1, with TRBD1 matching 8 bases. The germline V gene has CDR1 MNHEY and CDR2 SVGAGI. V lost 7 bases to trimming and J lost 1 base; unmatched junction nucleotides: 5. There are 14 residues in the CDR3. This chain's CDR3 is CASTTDRANTEAFF. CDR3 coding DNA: TGTGCCAGCACCACGGACAGGGCGAACACTGAAGCTTTCTTT.

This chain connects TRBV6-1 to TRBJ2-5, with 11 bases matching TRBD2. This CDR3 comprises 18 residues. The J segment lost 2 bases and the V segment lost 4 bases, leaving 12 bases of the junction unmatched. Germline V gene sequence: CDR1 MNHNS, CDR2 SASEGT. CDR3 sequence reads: CASSVAGGPRRIQETQYF. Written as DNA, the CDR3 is TGTGCCAGCAGTGTAGCGGGAGGGCCCCGGAGGATACAAGAGACCCAGTACTTC.

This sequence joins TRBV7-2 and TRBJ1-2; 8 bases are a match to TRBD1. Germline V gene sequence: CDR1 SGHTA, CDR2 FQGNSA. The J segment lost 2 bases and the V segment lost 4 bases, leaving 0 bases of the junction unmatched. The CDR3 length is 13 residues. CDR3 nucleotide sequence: TGTGCCAGCAGCTGGGACAGGAACTATGGCTACACCTTC. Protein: CASSWDRNYGYTF.

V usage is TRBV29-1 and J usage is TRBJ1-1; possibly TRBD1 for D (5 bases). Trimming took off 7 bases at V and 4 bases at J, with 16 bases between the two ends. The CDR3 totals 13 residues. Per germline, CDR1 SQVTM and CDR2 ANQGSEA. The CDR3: CSGLGGRGTEAFF. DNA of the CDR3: TGCAGCGGGTTGGGGGGACGAGGCACTGAAGCTTTCTTT.

This CDR3 reads CASSLGTGLSSGNTIYF. The CDR3 bases are TGTGCCAGCAGCTTAGGAACAGGGCTAAGCTCTGGAAACACCATATATTTT. The rearrangement joins TRBV7-2 to TRBJ1-3; a possible D gene is TRBD1 (6 bases). Germline lookup yields CDR1 SGHTA and CDR2 FQGNSA. The CDR3 covers 17 residues. V was trimmed by 1 base and J by 0 bases, leaving 13 bases between them.